This TCR beta chain appears in the sequencing data of a study of cytomegalovirus exposure and HLA in healthy donors. Germline V lookup: CDR1 SGHRS, CDR2 YFSETQ. V shed 1 base and J 3 bases; nucleotides not matched to a gene: 3. The CDR3 spans 15 residues. The sample holds one count of this clone. Its antigen is not identified. Regarding the study as a whole: It was taken for granted in presence/absence analyses that sequencing depth across donors was roughly uniform.

PCR involved 60 Vbeta and 13 Jbeta primers. The data were produced by immunoSEQ multiplex PCR, yet TCRdb's version contains in-frame clones alone and is incomplete. This sample carries more than 95,000 clones, approximately 80% of them seen once, and the ten largest clones take roughly 9.6%. The V gene is TRBV5-1, the J gene TRBJ2-2, with 7 bases lining up with TRBD2. This sequence originates from a young man in good health and CMV-seropositive. Sequenced sample: PBMCs. CDR3 in amino acids: CASSLSGGDTGELFF. In DNA form, the CDR3 reads TGCGCCAGCAGCTTGTCGGGGGGAGACACCGGGGAGCTGTTTTTT.